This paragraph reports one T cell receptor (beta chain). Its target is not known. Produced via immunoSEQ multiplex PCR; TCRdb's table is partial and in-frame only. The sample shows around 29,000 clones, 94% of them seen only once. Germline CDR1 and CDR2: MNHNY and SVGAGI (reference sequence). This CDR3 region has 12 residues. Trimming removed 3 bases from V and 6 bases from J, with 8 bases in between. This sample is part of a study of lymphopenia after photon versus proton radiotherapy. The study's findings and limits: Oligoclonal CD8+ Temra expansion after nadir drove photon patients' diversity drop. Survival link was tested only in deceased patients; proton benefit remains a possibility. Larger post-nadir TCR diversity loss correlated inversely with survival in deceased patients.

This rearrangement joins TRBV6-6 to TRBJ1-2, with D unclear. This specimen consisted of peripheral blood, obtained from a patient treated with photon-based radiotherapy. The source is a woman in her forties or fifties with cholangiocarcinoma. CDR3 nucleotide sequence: TGTGCCAGCAGTTATGGGGTGGATGGCTACACCTTC. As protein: CASSYGVDGYTF.